This T cell receptor (beta chain) was identified during a study of T-cell reconstitution after alpha-beta-depleted transplantation in children. The germline CDR1 and CDR2 sequences are DFQATT and SNEGSKA (reference sequence). Trimming took off 0 bases at V and 6 bases at J, with 9 bases between the two ends. The CDR3 sequence is 12 residues long. This clonotype showed up many times. The TCRbeta library incorporated unique molecular identifiers. TCRdb called the PCR reads again in MiXCR, with one record for every CDR3 protein. The sample holds 190,000 or so distinct CDR3 sequences, about 6% seen once. Sample: PBMCs, taken before TCRalphabeta/CD19-depleted stem cell transplant. The V gene is TRBV20-1, the J gene TRBJ2-7; no clear D. The sequence was collected from a girl less than two years old with combined immunodeficiency, due to receive a stem cell transplant. This CDR3 reads CSARDEAAEQYF. For the CDR3, the DNA is TGCAGTGCTAGAGATGAGGCAGCCGAGCAGTACTTC.